This T cell receptor beta chain was retrieved from a study of identical twins. There are a few counts of this clonotype. MiXCR, applied by TCRdb to the 5' RACE reads, yields one record per CDR3 protein. The sample consists of 1.5 million to 2 million distinct CDR3 sequences, about 31% of them appearing once. Trimming left V 5 bases short and J 6 bases short, with 17 bases between. The germline V gene has CDR1 MNHEY and CDR2 SMNVEV (reference sequence). The CDR3 length is 15 residues. The sample comprised cord blood. The chain recombines TRBV27 with TRBJ2-1; D possibly matches TRBD1 or TRBD2 (5 bases each). This clonotype originated in a newborn girl in good health. This CDR3 reads CASSLGPEYINEQFF. The CDR3 nucleotides read TGTGCCAGCAGTCTGGGACCAGAATATATCAATGAGCAGTTCTTC.